Reported below is one T cell receptor (beta chain). This record belongs to a study of CD8 T cells in Susac syndrome. TEMRA cells were FACS-enriched, unlike CD8+ and CD4+ T cells, which were negatively isolated. The V gene's germline CDR1 is DFQATT and CDR2 SNEGSKA (reference sequence). V lost 5 bases and J lost 0, with 17 bases in between. This CDR3 region has 15 residues. After extraction with the RNeasy kit, about 0.45 to 1 ug of the RNA was reverse transcribed using random hexamers. TCRdb reanalysed the immunoSEQ multiplex PCR reads using MiXCR and keeps one entry per CDR3 protein. The profile shows 150,000 to 200,000 distinct CDR3 sequences, about 95% of them singletons.

The clonotype comes from a human donor in good health. The V call is TRBV20-1, the J call TRBJ2-7, with D tentatively TRBD1 or TRBD2 (5 bases each). What was sequenced was CD4+ T cells from PBMCs. DNA of the CDR3: TGCAGTGCTCCTAACCCCCGGGACCACTCCTACGAGCAGTACTTC. It yields the protein CSAPNPRDHSYEQYF.